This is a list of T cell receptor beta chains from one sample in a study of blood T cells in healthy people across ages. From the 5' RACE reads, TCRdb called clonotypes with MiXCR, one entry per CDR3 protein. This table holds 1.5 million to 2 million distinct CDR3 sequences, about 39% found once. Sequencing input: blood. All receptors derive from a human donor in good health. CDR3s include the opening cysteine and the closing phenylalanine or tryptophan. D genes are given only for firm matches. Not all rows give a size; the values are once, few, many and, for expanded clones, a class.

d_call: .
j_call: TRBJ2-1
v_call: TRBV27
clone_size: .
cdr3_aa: CASSLRSRWGWGNEQFF
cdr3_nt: TGTGCCAGCAGTTTGAGGTCTCGATGGGGCTGGGGCAATGAGCAGTTCTTC

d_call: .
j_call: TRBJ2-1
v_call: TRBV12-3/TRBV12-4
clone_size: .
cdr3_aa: CASTRTNNEQFF
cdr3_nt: TGTGCCAGCACCCGTACGAACAATGAGCAGTTCTTC

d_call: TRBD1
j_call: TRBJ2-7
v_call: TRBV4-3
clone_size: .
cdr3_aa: CASSPFKGAGYEQYF
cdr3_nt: TGCGCCAGCAGCCCTTTTAAGGGGGCGGGCTACGAGCAGTACTTC

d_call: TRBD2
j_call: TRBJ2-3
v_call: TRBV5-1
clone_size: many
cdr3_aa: CASSLGLAGDTDTQYF
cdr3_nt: TGCGCCAGCAGCTTGGGTCTAGCGGGGGACACAGATACGCAGTATTTT

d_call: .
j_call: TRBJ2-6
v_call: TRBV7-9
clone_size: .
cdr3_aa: CASSRVPSGANVLTF
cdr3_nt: TGTGCCAGCAGCCGTGTCCCCTCTGGGGCCAACGTCCTGACTTTC

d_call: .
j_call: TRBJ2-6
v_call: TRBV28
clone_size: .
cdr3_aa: CASNDPDGPGCSGANVLTF
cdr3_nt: TGTGCCAGCAACGACCCAGACGGCCCCGGGTGCTCTGGGGCCAACGTCCTGACTTTC

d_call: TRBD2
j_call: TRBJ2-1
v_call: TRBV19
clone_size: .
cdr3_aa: CASTPGLAGRNEQFF
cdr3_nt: TGTGCCAGTACCCCCGGACTAGCGGGCAGGAATGAGCAGTTCTTC

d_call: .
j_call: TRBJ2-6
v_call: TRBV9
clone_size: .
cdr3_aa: CASSRPRQSGANVLTF
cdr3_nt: TGTGCCAGCAGTCGTCCCCGGCAGTCTGGGGCCAACGTCCTGACTTTC

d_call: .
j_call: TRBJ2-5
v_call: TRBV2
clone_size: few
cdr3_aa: CASSERPRTQETQYF
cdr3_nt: TGTGCCAGCAGTGAGCGACCGCGAACCCAAGAGACCCAGTACTTC

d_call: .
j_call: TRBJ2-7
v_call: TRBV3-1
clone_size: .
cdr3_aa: CASSQGVGFSYEQYF
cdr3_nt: TGTGCCAGCAGCCAAGGAGTAGGGTTTTCCTACGAGCAGTACTTC

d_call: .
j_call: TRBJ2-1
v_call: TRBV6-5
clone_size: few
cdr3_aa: CASSYRQGGHSSYNEQFF
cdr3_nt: TGTGCCAGCAGTTACAGGCAGGGTGGGCATAGCTCCTACAATGAGCAGTTCTTC

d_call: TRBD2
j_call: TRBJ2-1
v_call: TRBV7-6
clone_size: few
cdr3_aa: CASSLGVAGGPVNNEQFF
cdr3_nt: TGTGCCAGCAGCTTAGGGGTAGCGGGGGGGCCGGTAAACAATGAGCAGTTCTTC